The 11 T cell receptor beta chains below were found in one sample sequenced in a study of T cells after yellow fever vaccination. One entry per CDR3 protein results from TCRdb running MiXCR on the 5' RACE reads. The table records approximately 260,000 distinct CDR3 sequences, over 4.5% of them present only once. Sample: CD4+ T cells sorted from PBMCs, taken on the day of the yellow fever booster vaccination. Receptors originate from a man aged 18 to 30 who received the YFV17D yellow fever vaccine.

The chain joins TRBV20-1 to TRBJ1-2; unclear D gene. CDR1 and CDR2 from the germline V gene are DFQATT and SNEGSKA (reference sequence). V lost 4 bases, J lost 4 bases, and 13 bases lay in between. The CDR3 totals 13 residues. In nucleotides, the CDR3 is TGCAGTGCTAAGGGCCCCTCAGGCTATGGCTACACCTTC. Protein product: CSAKGPSGYGYTF.

This clonotype was counted at least ten times. This chain joins TRBV19 and TRBJ2-1; D could derive from TRBD1 or TRBD2 (5 bases each). Trimming removed 5 bases at V and 5 bases at J, with 13 bases between. The CDR3 contains 14 residues. The V gene's germline CDR1 is LNHDA and CDR2 SQIVND (reference sequence). The CDR3 DNA reads TGTGCCAGTAGTCCAGAGGGGACCGACAATGAGCAGTTCTTC. Translated, it gives CASSPEGTDNEQFF. Together with reference TRBV19 and TRBJ2-1, the CDR3 gives the full variable domain: DGGITQSPKYLFRKEGQNVTLSCEQNLNHDAMYWYRQDPGQGLRLIYYSQIVNDFQKGDIAEGYSVSREKKESFPLTVTSAQKNPTAFYLCASSPEGTDNEQFFGPGTRLTVL.

This clonotype was recorded a few times. The rearrangement joins TRBV11-2 to TRBJ2-1, with 13 bases identical to TRBD2. Germline V lookup: CDR1 SGHAT, CDR2 FQNNGV. After removal of 4 bases from V and 8 bases from J, the junction contained 2 bases not matched to a gene. This CDR3 has 14 residues. The CDR3 loop reads CASSSGLAGDEQFF. For the CDR3, the DNA is TGTGCCAGCAGCTCAGGACTAGCGGGGGATGAGCAGTTCTTC.

This clonotype has more than one count but fewer than ten. The V and J genes are TRBV6-6 and TRBJ1-2; weak D call: TRBD1 (5 bases). The CDR3 is 13 amino acids. Trimming pared 2 bases from V and 8 bases from J, leaving 12 bases between. Germline CDR1 and CDR2: MNHNY and SVGAGI (reference sequence). CDR3 coding DNA: TGTGCCAGCAGTTACGAGTGGGGGATGGGCTACACCTTC. This sequence encodes CASSYEWGMGYTF.

The CDR3 is CASSFTRGSSTDTQYF. As DNA, the CDR3 is TGTGCCAGCAGCTTTACCAGGGGGTCTAGCACAGATACGCAGTATTTT. This chain uses TRBV5-4 with TRBJ2-3; the match to TRBD1 covers 7 bases. The junction had 6 bases not matched to a gene; V was cut back by 2 bases and J by 0 bases. CDR3 length: 16 residues. Germline CDR1 and CDR2: SGHNT and YYREEE (reference sequence).

The J gene is TRBJ2-3, the V gene TRBV5-4; weak D call: TRBD2 (5 bases). Germline CDR1 and CDR2: SGHNT and YYREEE (reference sequence). CDR3 length: 15 amino acids. The V gene lost 2 bases and the J gene lost 4 bases, with 14 bases spanning the gap. The CDR3 region is CASSLESFSADTQYF. The CDR3 DNA follows: TGTGCCAGCAGCTTAGAATCATTTAGCGCAGATACGCAGTATTTT.

This chain uses TRBV5-1 with TRBJ1-2; D not certain. CDR3 length: 14 amino acids. Germline CDR1 is SGHRS and CDR2 is YFSETQ. Deletions cut 4 bases from V and 4 bases from J, with 14 bases between. The CDR3 protein is CASSAELRGYGYTF. CDR3 coding DNA: TGCGCCAGCAGCGCAGAACTCCGGGGCTATGGCTACACCTTC.

V and J are TRBV5-1 and TRBJ2-5, with D maybe TRBD1 (7 bases). The V gene's germline CDR1 is SGHRS and CDR2 YFSETQ. The CDR3 totals 13 residues. Trimming took 4 bases from V and 5 from J, leaving 12 bases between them. CDR3 coding DNA: TGCGCCAGCAGCGGAGGGACAGCGGAGACCCAGTACTTC. Protein sequence: CASSGGTAETQYF.

In its sample, this clonotype was seen many times. V and J are TRBV5-1 and TRBJ2-2; no clear D gene. Germline V lookup: CDR1 SGHRS, CDR2 YFSETQ. The CDR3 extends over 17 amino acids. Trimming removed 2 bases from V and 0 bases from J, with 14 bases in between. The CDR3 DNA reads TGCGCCAGCAGCTTTAGGCGAACTACAGCGAACACCGGGGAGCTGTTTTTT. Its protein is CASSFRRTTANTGELFF.

A few counts support this clonotype. The V gene is TRBV4-3, the J gene TRBJ1-6; TRBD1 is a possible D gene (6 bases). V was trimmed by 1 base and J by 7 bases, leaving 11 bases between them. CDR1 is LGHNA, CDR2 YSLEER, per germline. The CDR3 totals 15 residues. Here the CDR3 DNA reads TGCGCCAGCAGCCAAGGACCGGGGGCGAATTCACCCCTCCACTTT. The encoded protein is CASSQGPGANSPLHF.

This clonotype was recorded at least ten times. V and J are TRBV20-1 and TRBJ2-1, with 12 bases identical to TRBD2. The CDR3 is 15 residues long. With 5 bases clipped from V and 5 bases from J, the junction kept 7 bases outside the gene matches. CDR1 and CDR2 from the germline V gene are DFQATT and SNEGSKA (reference sequence). The CDR3 DNA follows: TGCAGTGCTCCTCTAGCGGGGGGGCCCAACAATGAGCAGTTCTTC. Protein product: CSAPLAGGPNNEQFF.